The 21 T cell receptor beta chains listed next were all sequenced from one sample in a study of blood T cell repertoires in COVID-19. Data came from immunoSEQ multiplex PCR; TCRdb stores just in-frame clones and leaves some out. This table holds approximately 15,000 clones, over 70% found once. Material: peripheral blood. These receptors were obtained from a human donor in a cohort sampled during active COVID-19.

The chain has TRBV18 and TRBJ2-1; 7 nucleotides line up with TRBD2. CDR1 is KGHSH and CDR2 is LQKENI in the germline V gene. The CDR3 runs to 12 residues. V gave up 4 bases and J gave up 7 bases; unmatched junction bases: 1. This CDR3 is CASSREGNEQFF. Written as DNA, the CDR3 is TGTGCCAGCTCACGGGAGGGTAATGAGCAGTTCTTC.

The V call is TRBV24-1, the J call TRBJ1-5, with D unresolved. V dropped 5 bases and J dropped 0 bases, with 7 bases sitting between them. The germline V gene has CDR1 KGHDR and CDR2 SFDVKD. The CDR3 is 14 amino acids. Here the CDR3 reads CATSGTGSNQPQHF. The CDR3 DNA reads TGTGCCACCAGTGGTACGGGTAGCAATCAGCCCCAGCATTTT.

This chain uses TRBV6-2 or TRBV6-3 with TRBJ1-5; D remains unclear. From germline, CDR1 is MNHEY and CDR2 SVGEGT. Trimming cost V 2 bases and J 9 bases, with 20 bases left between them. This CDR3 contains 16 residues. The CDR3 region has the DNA TGTGCCAGCAGTTACAGAACGTTCGGCTTGCCGGGGCCCCAGCATTTT. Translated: CASSYRTFGLPGPQHF.

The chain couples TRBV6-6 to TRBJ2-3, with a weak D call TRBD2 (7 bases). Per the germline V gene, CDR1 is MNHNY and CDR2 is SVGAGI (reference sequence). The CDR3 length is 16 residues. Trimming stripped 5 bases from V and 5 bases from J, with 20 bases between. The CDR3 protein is CASSPLPSGGEDTQYF. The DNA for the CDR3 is TGTGCCAGCAGTCCCCTCCCCTCGGGGGGCGAAGATACGCAGTATTTT.

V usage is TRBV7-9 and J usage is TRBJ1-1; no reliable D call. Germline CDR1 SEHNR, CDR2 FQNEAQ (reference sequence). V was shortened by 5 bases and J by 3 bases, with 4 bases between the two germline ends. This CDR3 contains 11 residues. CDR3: CASSLYTEAFF. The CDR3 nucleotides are TGTGCCAGCAGCCTCTACACTGAAGCTTTCTTT.

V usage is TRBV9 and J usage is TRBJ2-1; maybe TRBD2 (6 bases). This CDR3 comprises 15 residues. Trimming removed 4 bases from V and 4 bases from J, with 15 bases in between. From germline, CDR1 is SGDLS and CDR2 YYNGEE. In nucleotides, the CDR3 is TGTGCCAGCAGCCAGCGGGTAACGTCATACAATGAGCAGTTCTTC. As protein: CASSQRVTSYNEQFF.

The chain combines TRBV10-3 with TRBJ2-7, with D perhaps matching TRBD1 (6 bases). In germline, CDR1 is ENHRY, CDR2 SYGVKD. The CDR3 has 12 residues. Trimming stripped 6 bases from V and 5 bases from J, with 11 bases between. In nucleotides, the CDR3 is TGTGCCATCAGGAGAACAGGGAACGAGCAGTACTTC. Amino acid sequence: CAIRRTGNEQYF.

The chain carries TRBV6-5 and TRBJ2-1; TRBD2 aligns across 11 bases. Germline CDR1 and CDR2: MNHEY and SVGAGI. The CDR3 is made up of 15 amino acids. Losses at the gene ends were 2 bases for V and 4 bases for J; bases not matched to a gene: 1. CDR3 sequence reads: CASSYGTSGYNEQFF. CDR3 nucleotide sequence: TGTGCCAGCAGTTACGGGACTAGCGGTTACAATGAGCAGTTCTTC.

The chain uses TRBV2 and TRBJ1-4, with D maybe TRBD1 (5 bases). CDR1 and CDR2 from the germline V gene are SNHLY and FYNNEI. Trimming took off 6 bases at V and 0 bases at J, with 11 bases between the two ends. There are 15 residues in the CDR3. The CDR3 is CASSQRGSTNEKLFF. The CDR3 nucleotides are TGTGCCAGCAGCCAAAGGGGCTCAACTAATGAAAAACTGTTTTTT.

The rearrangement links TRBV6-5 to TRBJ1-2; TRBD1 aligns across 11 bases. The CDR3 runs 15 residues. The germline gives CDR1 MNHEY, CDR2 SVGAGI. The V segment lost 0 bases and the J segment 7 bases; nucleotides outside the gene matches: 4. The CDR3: CASSYSDRGRGGYTF. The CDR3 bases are TGTGCCAGCAGTTACTCGGACAGGGGGCGAGGTGGCTACACCTTC.

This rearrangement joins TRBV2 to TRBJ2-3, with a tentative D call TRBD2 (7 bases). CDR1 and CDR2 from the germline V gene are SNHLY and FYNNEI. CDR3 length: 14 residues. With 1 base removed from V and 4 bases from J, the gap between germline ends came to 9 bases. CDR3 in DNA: TGTGCCAGCAGTGAAGGAGGGGGGGCAGATACGCAGTATTTT. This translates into CASSEGGGADTQYF.

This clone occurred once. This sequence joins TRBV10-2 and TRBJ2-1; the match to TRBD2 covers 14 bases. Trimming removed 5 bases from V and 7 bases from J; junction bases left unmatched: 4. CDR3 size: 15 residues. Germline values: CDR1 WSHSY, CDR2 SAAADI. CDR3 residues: CASSFGLAGGNEQFF. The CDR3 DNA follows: TGCGCCAGCAGTTTTGGACTAGCGGGGGGTAATGAGCAGTTCTTC.

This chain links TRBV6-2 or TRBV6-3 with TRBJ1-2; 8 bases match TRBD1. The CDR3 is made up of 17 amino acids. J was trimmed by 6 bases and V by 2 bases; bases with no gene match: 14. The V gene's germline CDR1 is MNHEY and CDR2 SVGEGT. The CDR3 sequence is CASSYLGRGLPYDGYTF. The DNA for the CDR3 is TGTGCCAGCAGTTACCTCGGCAGGGGGCTACCTTATGATGGCTACACCTTC.

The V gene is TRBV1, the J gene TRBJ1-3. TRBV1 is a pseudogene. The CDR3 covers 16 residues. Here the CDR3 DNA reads TGCACCAGCAGCCCTACGGGGGGTCCGATTGGAAACACCATATATTTT. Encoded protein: CTSSPTGGPIGNTIYF.

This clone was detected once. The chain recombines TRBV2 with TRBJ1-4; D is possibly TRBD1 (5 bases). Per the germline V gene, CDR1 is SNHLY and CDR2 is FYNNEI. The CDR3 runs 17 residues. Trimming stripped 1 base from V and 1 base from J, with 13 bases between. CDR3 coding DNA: TGTGCCAGCAGTGAAGGAACAGGCCCCGGAACTAATGAAAAACTGTTTTTT. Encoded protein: CASSEGTGPGTNEKLFF.

In nucleotides, the CDR3 is TGTGCCAGCAGTGGCCGGGACAGGGATTTCCAAGAGACCCAGTACTTC. It translates to CASSGRDRDFQETQYF. The rearrangement links TRBV6-1 to TRBJ2-5; 9 bases fit TRBD1. The germline gives CDR1 MNHNS, CDR2 SASEGT. CDR3 size: 16 residues. Losses at the gene ends were 4 bases for V and 1 base for J; bases not matched to a gene: 7.

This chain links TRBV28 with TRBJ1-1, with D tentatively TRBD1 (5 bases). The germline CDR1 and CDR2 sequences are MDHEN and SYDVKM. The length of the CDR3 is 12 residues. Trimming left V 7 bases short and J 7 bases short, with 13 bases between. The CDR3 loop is CASTRGTLEAFF. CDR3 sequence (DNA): TGTGCCAGCACGCGGGGGACCCTTGAAGCTTTCTTT.

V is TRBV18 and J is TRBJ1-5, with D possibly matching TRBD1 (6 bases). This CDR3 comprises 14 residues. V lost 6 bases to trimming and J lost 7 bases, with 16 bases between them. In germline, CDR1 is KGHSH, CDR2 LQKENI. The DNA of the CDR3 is TGTGCCAGCTCGCCTACAGGGAGGGAACAGCCCCAGCATTTT. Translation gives CASSPTGREQPQHF.

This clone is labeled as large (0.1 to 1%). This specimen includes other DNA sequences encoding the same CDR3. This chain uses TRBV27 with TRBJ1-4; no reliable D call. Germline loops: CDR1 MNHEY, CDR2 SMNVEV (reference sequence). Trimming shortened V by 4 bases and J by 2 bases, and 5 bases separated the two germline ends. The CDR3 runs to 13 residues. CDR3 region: CASSSGTNEKLFF. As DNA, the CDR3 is TGTGCCAGCAGTTCGGGGACTAATGAAAAACTGTTTTTT.

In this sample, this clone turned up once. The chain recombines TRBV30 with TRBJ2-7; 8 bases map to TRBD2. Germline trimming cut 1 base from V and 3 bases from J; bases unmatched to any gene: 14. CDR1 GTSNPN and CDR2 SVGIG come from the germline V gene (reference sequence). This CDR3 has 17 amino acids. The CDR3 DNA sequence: TGTGCCTGGAGTGGGCCCCCCTCAGCGGGAGCCCTCTACGAGCAGTACTTC. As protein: CAWSGPPSAGALYEQYF.

The CDR3 DNA follows: TGTGCCAGCAGTCGACAGGTCACAGATACGCAGTATTTT. It specifies CASSRQVTDTQYF. The V gene is TRBV28, the J gene TRBJ2-3; tentative D call: TRBD1 (6 bases). The CDR3 consists of 13 residues. The germline CDR1 and CDR2 sequences are MDHEN and SYDVKM. V lost 5 bases and J lost 2, with 8 bases in between.